These 10 T cell receptor beta chains share one sample of origin, sequenced in a study of T cell responses to AZD1222 COVID-19 vaccine. TCRdb's table, derived via immunoSEQ multiplex PCR, lists solely in-frame clones and lacks some. The repertoire holds over 100,000 clones, with 85% as singletons. The sequences come from peripheral blood, collected 28 days after the second dose of the MenACWY control vaccine. The receptors stem from an adult who received the MenACWY meningococcal vaccine as a control.

This clone was observed a handful of times. J is TRBJ1-2 and V is TRBV9; 8 bases match TRBD1. From germline, CDR1 is SGDLS and CDR2 YYNGEE. The CDR3 spans 16 residues. Trimming cost V 3 bases and J 7 bases; bases outside gene matches: 14. CDR3 coding DNA: TGTGCCAGCAGCGCCACCGACAGGGGCCGGCAGGGTGGCTACACCTTC. Its translation: CASSATDRGRQGGYTF.

The sample holds a few counts of this clone. The CDR3 loop is CASSPYLTDFTQYF. The CDR3 nucleotides are TGTGCCAGCAGCCCCTATCTGACAGATTTTACCCAGTACTTC. This sequence joins TRBV3-1 (or the pseudogene TRBV3-2) and TRBJ2-5; a weak D match, TRBD1 (5 bases). CDR3 length: 14 residues. Germline loops: CDR1 LGHDT, CDR2 YNNKEL (reference sequence). V lost 4 bases and J 8 bases, leaving 17 bases between the germline ends.

The CDR3 bases are TGTGCCAGCAGCTTGGGTGAATTTGGAAACACCATATATTTT. Residues: CASSLGEFGNTIYF. The V and J genes are TRBV5-4 and TRBJ1-3; no reliable D call. There are 14 residues in the CDR3. Deletions cut 0 bases from V and 3 bases from J, with 7 bases between. Germline values: CDR1 SGHNT, CDR2 YYREEE (reference sequence).

The chain recombines TRBV19 with TRBJ1-2; possible D gene TRBD1, 5 bases. Trimming removed 4 bases from V and 4 bases from J, with 10 bases in between. CDR1 LNHDA and CDR2 SQIVND come from the germline V gene (reference sequence). The CDR3 has 13 amino acids. The CDR3 sequence is CASSSRDRYGYTF. CDR3 DNA sequence: TGTGCCAGTAGTAGCCGGGACCGCTATGGCTACACCTTC.

The table lists this clone with a count of one. The junction departs from the called germline gene at one end, perhaps through a read error. The genes are TRBV2 and TRBJ2-3, with a possible D match to TRBD2 (5 bases). CDR1 is SNHLY, CDR2 FYNNEI, per germline. CDR3 length: 15 amino acids. The CDR3 reads CAGSDPAGTTDTQYF. In DNA, the CDR3 is TGTGCCGGCAGTGACCCTGCGGGTACCACAGATACGCAGTATTTT.

This chain connects TRBV4-3 to TRBJ1-5; D gene unclear. Germline lookup yields CDR1 LGHNA and CDR2 YSLEER. Between the trimmed V and J ends, which lost 1 base and 7 bases, there was a span of 8 bases. The CDR3 spans 13 residues. The CDR3 DNA is TGCGCCAGCAGCCAAGGCACCTTGCAGCCCCAGCATTTT. It encodes CASSQGTLQPQHF.

V gene TRBV7-2 combines with J gene TRBJ2-5; a weak D match, TRBD2 (6 bases). The length of the CDR3 is 15 residues. Germline values: CDR1 SGHTA, CDR2 FQGNSA. V was clipped by 0 bases and J by 9 bases, with 17 bases between them. This CDR3 reads CASSLAQGSGLPQYF. CDR3 DNA sequence: TGTGCCAGCAGCTTAGCGCAGGGTAGCGGACTACCCCAGTACTTC.

This chain links TRBV6-1 with TRBJ2-7, with 7 bases lining up with TRBD1. The germline gives CDR1 MNHNS, CDR2 SASEGT. CDR3 length: 14 residues. After removal of 3 bases from V and 2 bases from J, the junction contained 4 bases not matched to a gene. The CDR3 loop is CASSDLTGPYEQYV. CDR3 DNA sequence: TGTGCCAGCAGTGATTTGACAGGGCCCTACGAGCAGTACGTC.

This clone was seen just once. V and J are TRBV5-4 and TRBJ1-1; D is perhaps TRBD1 (6 bases). The V and J ends lost 3 bases and 0 bases respectively, with 15 bases between them. Looked up from germline, CDR1 is SGHNT and CDR2 is YYREEE (reference sequence). The length of the CDR3 is 16 residues. CDR3 sequence (DNA): TGTGCCAGCAGCTCTGGGGGGACAATTCTGAACACTGAAGCTTTCTTT. Translation: CASSSGGTILNTEAFF.

The chain links TRBV5-6 to TRBJ1-2; 7 nucleotides match TRBD1. V was pared by 3 bases and J by 7 bases, with 6 bases of the junction left unmatched. The length of the CDR3 is 13 residues. Germline V gene sequence: CDR1 SGHDT, CDR2 YYEEEE. For the CDR3, the DNA is TGTGCCAGCAGCTCACAGGGGTTAAGTGGCTACACCTTC. Translation: CASSSQGLSGYTF.